This record concerns one T cell receptor beta chain sequence. Its specificity is not known. The data belong to a study of T cell responses to AZD1222 COVID-19 vaccine. Findings of the study overall: Targets within unmutated variant regions were reportedly found for nearly half of spike-specific TCRs. With two AZD1222 doses given, Spike-specific TCR breadth and depth both rose.

The V gene's germline CDR1 is MNHEY and CDR2 SMNVEV (reference sequence). The CDR3 runs to 14 residues. V lost 3 bases, J lost 7 bases, and 15 bases lay in between. The repertoire was sequenced with immunoSEQ multiplex PCR; TCRdb's copy has only in-frame clones and lacks some. The sample includes about 120,000 clones, about 85% of them seen just once. This TCR came from an adult in good health. The gene calls are TRBV27 and TRBJ1-2; D remains unclear. Specimen: peripheral blood, collected on day 0 of AZD1222 vaccination. Written as DNA, the CDR3 is TGTGCCAGCAGTTTCTCCGGAGGGAGAGGTGGCTACACCTTC. Its translation is CASSFSGGRGGYTF.